The 10 T cell receptor beta chains below come from one sample, sequenced in a study of lung T cells in sarcoidosis with Löfgren's syndrome. TCRdb re-called the reads with MiXCR, one entry per CDR3 protein. The sample records 15,000 to 20,000 distinct CDR3 sequences, about a fifth being singletons. Sequencing was done on a sample of CD4+ T cells from PBMCs. The origin of the receptors is a human donor with sarcoidosis (Löfgren's syndrome or another form), or a control subject (not recorded which).

With regard to this clonotype: A read error may be the cause here, since a much bigger clone is one base away. The conserved final phenylalanine or tryptophan is absent from the CDR3, which likely points to a read error. The chain is built from TRBV28 and TRBJ2-7, with D uncertain. Germline CDR1 MDHEN, CDR2 SYDVKM. V gave up 1 base and J gave up 7 bases, with 8 bases separating them. The CDR3 totals 12 residues. Written as DNA, the CDR3 is TGTGCCAGCAGTTTATTGTTGGGGGAGCAGTACCTC. This codes for CASSLLLGEQYL.

This clonotype is termed medium-sized. This rearrangement joins TRBV6-1 to TRBJ2-6; D unclear. Trimming left V 10 bases short and J 0 bases short, with 7 bases between. The CDR3 sequence is 13 residues long. CDR1 is MNHNS and CDR2 is SASEGT in the germline V gene. The CDR3 DNA sequence: TGTGCCATACGGTCCTCTGGGGCCAACGTCCTGACTTTC. Translating it yields CAIRSSGANVLTF.

Of note for this clonotype: A much larger clone is a single base away; this may be a read error. The V and J genes are TRBV9 and TRBJ1-5, with D uncertain. The CDR3 contains 13 residues. The V gene's germline CDR1 is SGDLS and CDR2 YYNGEE. Trimming took 0 bases from V and 2 from J, leaving 3 bases between them. CDR3 in amino acids: CASSVDGNQPQHF. The CDR3 bases are TGTGCCAGCAGCGTAGACGGCAATCAGCCCCAGCATTTT.

By share of the sample, this clonotype is medium-sized. This chain connects TRBV27 to TRBJ2-5, with 9 bases aligning to TRBD1. CDR3 length: 14 residues. Germline lookup yields CDR1 MNHEY and CDR2 SMNVEV (reference sequence). The V gene end was trimmed by 3 bases and the J gene end by 5 bases; junction bases not matched to a gene: 4. The CDR3, as DNA: TGTGCCAGCAGTTTTACAGGGGGCCGGGAGACCCAGTACTTC. Translated, it gives CASSFTGGRETQYF.

This clonotype is termed medium-sized. The V gene is TRBV27, the J gene TRBJ1-5, with unresolved D. This CDR3 spans 14 amino acids. Trimming pared 5 bases from V and 3 bases from J, leaving 11 bases between. From germline, CDR1 is MNHEY and CDR2 SMNVEV (reference sequence). The CDR3 sequence: CASSPHGFNQPQHF. CDR3 in DNA: TGTGCCAGCAGTCCCCATGGATTCAATCAGCCCCAGCATTTT.

This clonotype was recorded at least ten times. V is TRBV30 and J is TRBJ1-1; possible D gene TRBD1, 5 bases. Germline-derived CDR1 and CDR2 are GTSNPN and SVGIG (reference sequence). Trimming removed 1 base at V and 10 bases at J, with 19 bases between. This CDR3 is 14 amino acids long. CDR3 nucleotides: TGTGCCTGGAGTGAGGACATCCTGCTCCGAGGAGCTTTCTTT. Translated, it gives CAWSEDILLRGAFF.

This clonotype was picked up many times. The chain links TRBV29-1 to TRBJ2-2, with 13 bases identical to TRBD2. The junction had 8 bases not matched to a gene; V was cut back by 6 bases and J by 7 bases. This CDR3 is 15 amino acids long. CDR1 and CDR2 from the germline V gene are SQVTM and ANQGSEA. The CDR3 sequence is CSVKLAGGPIGELFF. The CDR3 coding sequence is TGCAGCGTCAAACTAGCGGGGGGGCCTATCGGGGAGCTGTTTTTT.

This clonotype was seen ten or more times. The chain uses TRBV19 and TRBJ1-5; D remains unclear. The ends were cut back, 2 bases at V and 5 bases at J, with 4 bases in the middle. Germline V gene sequence: CDR1 LNHDA, CDR2 SQIVND (reference sequence). This CDR3 is built from 12 residues. The CDR3 DNA sequence: TGTGCCAGTAGTATACAGGATCAGCCCCAGCATTTT. Protein sequence: CASSIQDQPQHF.

This rearrangement joins TRBV10-3 to TRBJ2-7; D is possibly TRBD1 or TRBD2 (5 bases each). The CDR3 has 14 amino acids. The V gene's germline CDR1 is ENHRY and CDR2 SYGVKD. V dropped 5 bases and J dropped 4 bases, with 15 bases sitting between them. CDR3 nucleotides: TGTGCCATCAGTACTAAGGGACGACAGTACGAGCAGTACTTC. Translated: CAISTKGRQYEQYF.

A word on this clonotype: This may arise from a read error, as a much more abundant clone is one base away. The chain has TRBV7-3 and TRBJ2-1; 7 positions match TRBD2. Germline values: CDR1 SGHTA, CDR2 FQGTGA. CDR3 size: 14 residues. Here the CDR3 reads CTSSPAGPRNEQFF. CDR3 DNA sequence: TGTACCAGCAGCCCAGCGGGGCCTAGAAATGAGCAGTTCTTC.